A single sample gave rise to the 8 T cell receptor beta chains below, sequenced in a study of blood T cell repertoires in COVID-19. Measured with immunoSEQ multiplex PCR; TCRdb has only the in-frame clones, and not every one. The table has about 250,000 clones, roughly nine tenths seen once; the top ten hold roughly 3.1%. Sequencing used peripheral blood. Every receptor here comes from a young man with active or convalescent COVID-19.

The V call is TRBV27, the J call TRBJ1-2; 11 nucleotides match TRBD1. CDR1 and CDR2 (germline): MNHEY, SMNVEV (reference sequence). V shed 5 bases and J 8 bases; nucleotides not matched to a gene: 7. The CDR3 extends over 14 amino acids. Written as DNA, the CDR3 is TGTGCCAGCAGTAGGGGACAGGGGGTAGGGGGCTACACCTTC. As protein: CASSRGQGVGGYTF.

The CDR3 spells CASSFGGGQETQYF. In DNA form, the CDR3 reads TGTGCCAGCAGCTTCGGCGGGGGACAAGAGACCCAGTACTTC. The chain couples TRBV7-3 to TRBJ2-5; 7 bases align to TRBD2. Germline CDR1 reads SGHTA; CDR2 reads FQGTGA. Losses at the gene ends were 3 bases for V and 2 bases for J; bases not matched to a gene: 3. The CDR3 totals 14 residues.

The chain links TRBV3-1 (or the pseudogene TRBV3-2) to TRBJ2-5; a possible D gene is TRBD2 (5 bases). The V and J ends lost 3 bases and 4 bases respectively, with 18 bases between them. The germline CDR1 and CDR2 sequences are LGHDT and YNNKEL (reference sequence). The CDR3 is 16 residues long. In nucleotides, the CDR3 is TGTGCCAGCAGCCAGTTTGAAGGGCGGGCGGGAGAGACCCAGTACTTC. It yields the protein CASSQFEGRAGETQYF.

The table lists this clone with many counts. This chain uses TRBV2 with TRBJ1-3; D unresolved. The germline CDR1 and CDR2 sequences are SNHLY and FYNNEI. V was trimmed by 7 bases and J by 7 bases, leaving 14 bases between them. The CDR3 totals 13 residues. Written as DNA, the CDR3 is TGTGCCAGCAATGGAGTGGCCGGGAACACCATATATTTT. Translation: CASNGVAGNTIYF.

The rearrangement links TRBV30 to TRBJ2-7; D is perhaps TRBD2 (5 bases). CDR3 length: 13 amino acids. CDR1 is GTSNPN, CDR2 SVGIG, per germline (reference sequence). V was clipped by 0 bases and J by 7 bases, with 13 bases between them. The CDR3 nucleotides are TGTGCCTGGAGTGTAACTAGTTCGGATGAGCAGTACTTC. Its translation is CAWSVTSSDEQYF. Full variable domain (remainder filled in from reference TRBV30 and TRBJ2-7): SQTIHQWPATLVQPVGSPLSLECTVEGTSNPNLYWYRQAAGRGLQLLFYSVGIGQISSEVPQNLSASRPQDRQFILSSKKLLLSDSGFYLCAWSVTSSDEQYFGPGTRLTVT.

This chain links TRBV6-2 or TRBV6-3 with TRBJ1-5; the match to TRBD1 covers 9 bases. Unmatched junction bases numbered 7, after V lost 5 bases and J lost 5 bases. The CDR3 has 15 residues. Germline CDR1 reads MNHEY; CDR2 reads SVGEGT. DNA for the CDR3: TGTGCCAGCAGTGGTCCGGGACAGGGATATCAGCCCCAGCATTTT. Amino acids: CASSGPGQGYQPQHF.

The rearrangement uses TRBV10-2 and TRBJ2-7, with 9 bases identical to TRBD2. J was trimmed by 3 bases and V by 5 bases; bases with no gene match: 5. The germline V gene has CDR1 WSHSY and CDR2 SAAADI. The CDR3 loop spans 14 amino acids. CDR3 region: CASSPKREDYEQYF. The CDR3 coding sequence is TGCGCCAGCAGTCCCAAGCGGGAGGACTACGAGCAGTACTTC.

This chain connects TRBV3-1 (or the pseudogene TRBV3-2) to TRBJ1-1, with D perhaps TRBD1 (6 bases). Trimming removed 1 base from V and 4 bases from J, with 13 bases in between. The germline V gene encodes CDR1 LGHDT and CDR2 YNNKEL (reference sequence). CDR3 length: 15 amino acids. CDR3: CASSQGLLGGTEAFF. CDR3 coding DNA: TGTGCCAGCAGCCAAGGCTTATTAGGGGGCACTGAAGCTTTCTTT.